This T cell receptor beta chain was sequenced for a study of post-analysis software for immune sequencing data. Study-level information: Multiple sclerosis in the patients followed relapsing-remitting, secondary progressive and progressive-relapsing courses. Study-level findings and limits: Compared with controls, patients had more of about 5 TRBV segments, including TRBV5-6, TRBV5-1 and TRBV20-1. Among multiple sclerosis patients, normalized Chao1 diversity was significantly below that of controls.

Only a few counts were recorded for this clonotype. Antigen unknown. Carried by the TCR beta cDNA libraries were unique molecular identifiers. MiXCR, run by TCRdb on the PCR reads, gives a single entry per CDR3 protein. The data show hundreds of thousands of distinct CDR3 sequences, about 40% seen once. CDR1 is DFQATT, CDR2 SNEGSKA, per germline (reference sequence). The J segment lost 7 bases and the V segment lost 4 bases, leaving 12 bases of the junction unmatched. The CDR3 consists of 15 residues. Sequenced sample: blood. The TCR originated in a girl under 10 years old with multiple sclerosis. The chain employs TRBV20-1 and TRBJ1-5, with 8 positions matching TRBD1. This chain's CDR3 is CSATVRGRVEQPQHF. The DNA of the CDR3 is TGCAGTGCTACTGTCAGGGGGCGCGTGGAACAGCCCCAGCATTTT.